The entry that follows covers one T cell receptor beta chain sequence. Its antigen is not identified. The data originate from a study of regulatory T cells in long-lasting Graves disease. Trimming took off 0 bases at V and 0 bases at J, with 9 bases between the two ends. The CDR3 consists of 17 residues. Germline V gene data show CDR1 as LGHNA and CDR2 as YSLEER. iRepertoire HTBI primers and Arm-PCR of CDR3 regions built TCR beta libraries. Via MiXCR, TCRdb re-called the multiplex PCR reads, giving one row per CDR3 protein. This table holds under 350,000 distinct CDR3 sequences, around 23% found once. Time point meaning: persistent/refractory GD, antithyroid drugs over 5 years with positive TRAb. PBMC-extracted RNA yielded the TCR library. Study conclusions and caveats: TCR diversity was lower in persistent Graves' patients (versus newly diagnosed ones). Segments TRBV28, TRBJ1-2 and TRBJ2-5 showed preferential usage in persistent disease. Rather than thyroid tissue, only peripheral blood underwent study. Accuracy was perhaps lowered by the small sample size.

The rearrangement joins TRBV4-3 to TRBJ2-6; D remains unclear. The sample consisted of peripheral blood mononuclear cells (PBMCs), taken when the disease was refractory, from a patient treated with antithyroid drugs. This TCR was recovered from a female donor with Graves disease. CDR3 nucleotide sequence: TGCGCCAGCAGCCAAGATCGGGCGCACTCTGGGGCCAACGTCCTGACTTTC. Protein: CASSQDRAHSGANVLTF.